This TCR beta chain is drawn from a study of blood T cell repertoires in COVID-19 (dated by TCRdb to about 2020). For context, the study as a whole: Collaborator samples came from the United States, Italy and Spain and covered acute and convalescent phases of COVID-19. The prospective study material was composed of cDNA or gDNA derived from T cells, B-cell-depleted T cells, or PBMCs. The dataset comprised deeply sampled blood TCRbeta repertoires from subjects exposed to, actively infected with, or recovered from COVID-19. The repertoires were made available in a free public database intended to serve as a resource for research on the immune response to SARS-CoV-2. The samples were drawn from two sources: the first 160 participants of the ongoing ImmuneRACE study, and over 1,000 subjects contributed by 6 global collaborators. Sample metadata almost always included a de-identified subject ID, COVID-19 status, age in years and sex. Where HLA class I and class II types were available, the types were taken from metadata supplied by the sample provider, not from assay-based typing. Broader findings and caveats from the paper: The quantity of clinical and demographic metadata differed by source and by participant and was supplied without curation.

TCRbeta CDR3 regions were amplified from genomic DNA using the immunoSEQ Assay, a bias-controlled multiplex PCR. In the source study's methods: Within the assay, amplification of reference gene primers was used to estimate how many nucleated cells each sample contained. To quantify the absolute abundance of each unique TCRbeta CDR3 rearrangement, sequence reads were collapsed and filtered. Productive Simpson clonality was computed per sample as the square root of Simpson's diversity index over productive rearrangements. TCRdb carries this immuneACCESS record with in-frame sequences only. Its versions omit some clonotypes, under half of them owing to an unresolved V gene in the studies checked, with the rest unexplained. That table is the source of V, J and clone size, and D and trimming were worked out from the DNA. The sample records about 130,000 clones, 81% of which are singletons. Clones ranked in the top ten supply roughly 9.1% of the sample.

V has 4 bases trimmed and J has 2 bases trimmed; junction bases matching no gene number 0. CDR1 and CDR2, looked up from the germline V gene, are LGHNA and YNFKEQ. Its CDR3 holds 13 amino acids, cysteine through phenylalanine. Only CDR3 DNA remains: 39 bases, in frame from the first base. This clone was detected a few times. Its antigen remains undetermined. Base qualities are not provided; no much larger clone lies one nucleotide away. Each collaborating institution followed its own protocols to collect whole blood in K2EDTA tubes. For TCRbeta analysis, collaborators shipped samples as frozen whole blood, isolated PBMCs, or DNA extracted from either of those sample types.

The receptor comes from a woman aged 55-69 years with active or convalescent COVID-19. The sequence links TRBV4-2 to TRBJ2-7, with 9 junctional bases fitting TRBD2. The material sequenced was peripheral blood. The CDR3 loop reads CASSRTSAYEQYF. The DNA sequence is given as TGTGCCAGCAGCCGGACTAGCGCCTACGAGCAGTACTTC.